A selection of T cell receptor beta chains follows, all from one sample in a study of cytomegalovirus exposure and HLA in healthy donors. The data were produced by immunoSEQ multiplex PCR, yet TCRdb's version contains in-frame clones alone and is incomplete. The sample records roughly 150,000 clones, 64% being singletons. What was sequenced was PBMCs. These receptors all stem from a woman in her twenties or thirties in good health and CMV-seropositive. CDR3s include the opening cysteine and the closing phenylalanine or tryptophan. D genes are given only for firm matches. The size of a clone is reported for some rows only, either as once, few or many, or as a class for expanded clones.

J	V	D	size	DNA	CDR3
TRBJ2-2	TRBV6-1	.	.	TGTGCCAGTTCACAAGAAGACACCGGGGAGCTGTTTTTT	CASSQEDTGELFF
TRBJ2-7	TRBV2	TRBD1	once	TGTGCCAGCAGGGACAGGGCCCGCGAGCAGTACTTC	CASRDRAREQYF
TRBJ1-1	TRBV5-5	.	.	TGTGCCAGCAGCTTGTCCTCTGAAGCTTTCTTT	CASSLSSEAFF
TRBJ1-2	TRBV27	TRBD1	few	TGTGCCAGCAGTTTCACCGGGACAGGGCGTTGGGCAGGCTATGGCTACACCTTC	CASSFTGTGRWAGYGYTF
TRBJ2-2	TRBV9	TRBD2	.	TGTGCCAGCAGCCTCTGGGGGACTACAACCACCGGGGAGCTGTTTTTT	CASSLWGTTTTGELFF
TRBJ1-1	TRBV9	TRBD1	.	TGTGCCAGCAGCCCAATTCAACAGGGGGCGGAAGCTTTCTTT	CASSPIQQGAEAFF
TRBJ2-2	TRBV6-5	.	.	TGTGCCAGCAGTTTAGACAGCACCGGGGAGCTGTTTTTT	CASSLDSTGELFF
TRBJ2-2	TRBV5-6	TRBD1	.	TGTGCCAGCAGCATCCAGGGGGACCGACGTAGGTTATCCGGGGAGCTGTTTTTT	CASSIQGDRRRLSGELFF
TRBJ2-5	TRBV5-1	TRBD2	.	TGCGCCAGCAGCTTGGTGGGACTAGGTGGGGAGACCCAGTACTTC	CASSLVGLGGETQYF
TRBJ2-7	TRBV6-5	TRBD2	once	TGTGCCAGCAGTTTTTATCGGGGGGTGGACGAGCAGTACTTC	CASSFYRGVDEQYF
TRBJ1-2	TRBV5-1	.	.	TGCGCCAGCAGCTTGGTCGAGGTTTGGGGAGGAGCTAACTATGGCTACACCTTC	CASSLVEVWGGANYGYTF
TRBJ2-3	TRBV9	.	.	TGTGCCAGCAGCGTATCCGGGACAAGCACAGATACGCAGTATTTT	CASSVSGTSTDTQYF
TRBJ1-1	TRBV7-9	.	few	TGTTCCAGCAGCTTAGGGACTAGTGAAGCTTTCTTT	CSSSLGTSEAFF
TRBJ1-5	TRBV2	.	few	TGTGCCAGCAGGACAGACATCCCCCAGCCCCAGCATTTT	CASRTDIPQPQHF
TRBJ1-4	TRBV2	.	.	TGTGCCAGCAGCGACGAAATTGGAGGACAAAAACTGTTTTTT	CASSDEIGGQKLFF
TRBJ2-1	TRBV7-9	TRBD2	.	TGTGCCAGCAGCCCGACCATGGGACTAGCGAAGGTCGATGAGCAGTTCTTC	CASSPTMGLAKVDEQFF
TRBJ1-6	TRBV4-1	TRBD1	few	TGCGCCAGCAGCCAAGATAGGACAGGGAATTCACCCCTCCACTTT	CASSQDRTGNSPLHF
TRBJ2-7	TRBV19	TRBD2	.	TGTGCCAGTAGCTTACTACTAGCGGGGTTCTACGAGCAGTACTTC	CASSLLLAGFYEQYF
TRBJ1-3	TRBV10-3	.	.	TGTGCCATCAGGGTGCCGGGCTCTGGAAACACCATATATTTT	CAIRVPGSGNTIYF
TRBJ2-7	TRBV11-1	.	once	TGTGCCAGCAGCTTACAGGGGTACGAGCAGTACTTC	CASSLQGYEQYF
TRBJ1-2	TRBV30	.	.	TGTGCCTGGAGTTCGCCGGGACTTACCAACTATGGCTACACCTTC	CAWSSPGLTNYGYTF
TRBJ2-7	TRBV2	TRBD2	.	TGTGCCAGCAGGAGGACTAGCGGGGGCACCTACGAGCAGTACTTC	CASRRTSGGTYEQYF
TRBJ2-7	TRBV9	TRBD1	.	TGTGCCAGCAGCCCCCGGGCCGGGACAGCCCCATACGAGCAGTACTTC	CASSPRAGTAPYEQYF
TRBJ1-5	TRBV19	.	.	TGTGCCAGTAGTATGGGAACTCGGGGGGGGCAGCCCCAGCATTTT	CASSMGTRGGQPQHF
TRBJ2-5	TRBV28	TRBD1	.	TGTGCCAGCAGTTCTGGGGGACAGGGGGAAGAGACCCAGTACTTC	CASSSGGQGEETQYF
TRBJ2-1	TRBV6-6	TRBD2	.	TGTGCCAGCAGGGATAGGGGCGGGGGGGCCGGCAATGAGCAGTTCTTC	CASRDRGGGAGNEQFF
TRBJ1-2	TRBV27	TRBD1	.	TGTGCCAGCAGTATGGACAGGGTAGGGTATGGCTACACCTTC	CASSMDRVGYGYTF
TRBJ2-5	TRBV7-3	.	.	TGTGCCAGCAGCTCCGCGGGACCAAAAGAGACCCAGTACTTC	CASSSAGPKETQYF
TRBJ1-6	TRBV10-3	.	.	TGTGCCATCGGCGGACACTTTAATTCACCCCTCCACTTT	CAIGGHFNSPLHF
TRBJ2-1	TRBV2	TRBD2	once	TGTGCCAGCAGTGAATATAGCGGGGGGCTCAATGAGCAGTTCTTC	CASSEYSGGLNEQFF
TRBJ1-4	TRBV29-1	TRBD1	.	TGCAGCGTTGAAGGGACAGGGGACTCTAATGAAAAACTGTTTTTT	CSVEGTGDSNEKLFF
TRBJ1-6	TRBV30	.	.	TGTGCCTGGAATAACACAGGGAGCTCCTATAATTCACCCCTCCACTTT	CAWNNTGSSYNSPLHF
TRBJ1-4	TRBV6-1	TRBD1	.	TGTGCCAGCGATAGACAGGGTAGTGAAAAACTGTTTTTT	CASDRQGSEKLFF
TRBJ2-1	TRBV5-1	TRBD1	.	TGCGCCAGCAACCCACAGGGGGCGCGGTACAATGAGCAGTTCTTC	CASNPQGARYNEQFF
TRBJ1-3	TRBV5-8	.	.	TGTGCCAGCAGCTTGGCCTCGAGCTCTGGAAACACCATATATTTT	CASSLASSSGNTIYF
TRBJ2-3	TRBV28	TRBD2	.	TGTGCCAGCAGTCCTGAAAATAGCGGGAGGGCACAGTATTTT	CASSPENSGRAQYF
TRBJ1-2	TRBV5-1	TRBD1	.	TGCGCCAGCAGCCCAGAGACAGGGAGCTATGGCTACACCTTC	CASSPETGSYGYTF
TRBJ1-4	TRBV4-1	TRBD1	once	TGCGCCAGCAGCCGCCTGTCCGGGACAGCCGAAAAACTGTTTTTT	CASSRLSGTAEKLFF
TRBJ2-1	TRBV2	TRBD1	few	TGTGCCAGGAGACAGGGGTACAATGAGCAGTTCTTC	CARRQGYNEQFF
TRBJ2-7	TRBV18	.	.	TGTGCCAGCTCACCACCGTCGTTGGGGCGGTACGAGCAGTACTTC	CASSPPSLGRYEQYF
TRBJ1-2	TRBV7-9	TRBD1	few	TGTGCCAGCAGCTCCAGACAGGGGAACTATGGCTACACCTTC	CASSSRQGNYGYTF
TRBJ2-7	TRBV20-1	.	few	TGCAGTGCTGACAAGGGGAACGAGCAGTACTTC	CSADKGNEQYF
TRBJ1-5	TRBV6-1	.	.	TGTGCCAGCAGTGAATCGGGTTTCCAGCCCCAGCATTTT	CASSESGFQPQHF